This T cell receptor (beta chain) was identified in a study of blood T cell repertoires in COVID-19. The data were produced by immunoSEQ multiplex PCR, yet TCRdb's version contains in-frame clones alone and is incomplete. The profile shows 200,000 to 300,000 clones, just under 85% of them singletons. Trimming pared 7 bases from V and 2 bases from J, leaving 5 bases between. Germline-derived CDR1 and CDR2 are MNHEY and SVGAGI. The CDR3 runs to 11 residues. This receptor was obtained from a woman aged 80 or over with acute or convalescent COVID-19. The source material was peripheral blood. The gene calls are TRBV6-5 and TRBJ1-2; D not certain. The CDR3 sequence: CASIQNYGYTF. In DNA, the CDR3 is TGTGCCAGCATTCAGAACTATGGCTACACCTTC.